The 3 T cell receptor beta chains listed next were all sequenced from one sample in a study of T-cell memory formation after mild COVID-19. TCRdb re-called the 5' RACE reads through MiXCR, storing one row per CDR3 protein. There are hundreds of thousands of distinct CDR3 sequences in the sample; 20% occur only once, and approximately 8.1% lies in the top ten. The source material was PBMCs or a T cell subset sorted from them (not recorded which). These receptors came from an adult woman who had mild COVID-19 (a few samples of this study predate the infection). Cell type and time point are not known.

CDR3 amino acids: CASSLQRDSYNSPLHF. As DNA, the CDR3 is TGTGCCAGCTCACTACAACGGGACAGTTATAATTCACCCCTCCACTTT. The chain uses TRBV18 and TRBJ1-6; 7 nucleotides match TRBD1. This CDR3 is built from 16 residues. J was trimmed by 4 bases and V by 4 bases; bases with no gene match: 7. Germline lookup yields CDR1 KGHSH and CDR2 LQKENI. The whole variable domain, filled in from reference TRBV18 and TRBJ1-6, reads NAGVMQNPRHLVRRRGQEARLRCSPMKGHSHVYWYRQLPEEGLKFMVYLQKENIIDESGMPKERFSAEFPKEGPSILRIQQVVRGDSAAYFCASSLQRDSYNSPLHFGNGTRLTVT.

The chain employs TRBV15 and TRBJ1-3; tentative D call: TRBD1 (6 bases). The CDR3 covers 17 residues. The germline CDR1 and CDR2 sequences are LNHNV and YYDKDF (reference sequence). V shed 0 bases and J shed 4 bases, with 16 bases lying between them. The CDR3 DNA reads as TGTGCCACCAGCAGAGATATCGGGGGCCTAGGGGGAAACACCATATATTTT. Residues: CATSRDIGGLGGNTIYF.

This clonotype occurred a few times. V is TRBV4-1 and J is TRBJ2-3; no firm D call. The CDR3 extends over 17 amino acids. Germline CDR1 and CDR2: MGHRA and YSYEKL. Trimming removed 1 base at V and 4 bases at J, with 18 bases between. CDR3 protein: CASSQGARDPTPDTQYF. CDR3 coding DNA: TGCGCCAGCAGCCAAGGGGCTCGCGACCCCACGCCAGATACGCAGTATTTT.